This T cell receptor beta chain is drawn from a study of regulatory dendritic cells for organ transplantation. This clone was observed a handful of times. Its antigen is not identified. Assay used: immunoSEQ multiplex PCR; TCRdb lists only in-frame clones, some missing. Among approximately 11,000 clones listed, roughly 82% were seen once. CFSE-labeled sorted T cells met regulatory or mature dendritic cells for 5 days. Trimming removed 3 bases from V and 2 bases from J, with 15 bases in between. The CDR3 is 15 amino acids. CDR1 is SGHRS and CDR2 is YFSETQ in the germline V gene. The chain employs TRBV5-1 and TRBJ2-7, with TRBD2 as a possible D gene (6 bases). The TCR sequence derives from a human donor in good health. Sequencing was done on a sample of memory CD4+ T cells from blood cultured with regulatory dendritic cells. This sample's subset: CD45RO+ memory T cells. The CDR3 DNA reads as TGCGCCAGCAGCTCGGGGGACGTGGGCCCCTACGAGCAGTACTTC. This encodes CASSSGDVGPYEQYF.